The sequence of this TCR beta chain was determined in a study of blood T cells in healthy people across ages (dated by TCRdb to between 2014 and 2016). For the wider study: In model experiments, roughly one uniquely barcoded TCR beta cDNA molecule per two T cells was captured by template switching. Four age groups were formed from the donors: young (average approximately 15 years), middle-aged (around 40), aged (approximately 60) and long-lived (approximately 80). To avoid experimental bias, donors of different ages were spread randomly across the sequencing lanes. The study analyzed two additional independent replicas of 1 million unique cDNA reads from the same blood draw for two donors, one aged 18 to 30 and one aged 80 or older. Age-related changes in TCR beta repertoire diversity were measured in the study by deep sequencing normalized with unique cDNA molecular identifiers. General findings and caveats noted by the study authors: Because donor CMV infection status was unknown, age-related changes in expanded clonotypes were potentially confounded. Observed TCR beta diversity correlated strongly with the percentage of naive T cells measured by flow cytometry. Because profiling used bulk unsorted PBMCs, naive and antigen-experienced compartments could not be compared conclusively. Compared with the aged group, the long-lived group had more naive CD4+ T cells, fewer expanded clones and increased TCR diversity, a pattern suggesting age selection. Observed TCR beta diversity per million T cells fell roughly linearly with age, and a significant reduction was already apparent by age around 36. Total diversity estimates from one million sequenced T cells were considered lower bounds and underestimates.

Libraries were prepared through 5' RACE. Sequencing used an Illumina HiSeq 2500. A second roughly 6 to 12 cycle PCR used a sample-barcoded 5' primer and a J-beta primer mix. A unique molecular identifier was introduced onto each TCR beta cDNA molecule by a template-switch 5' adaptor carrying 12 random nucleotides. Each sample yielded at least 2.5 million CDR3-containing paired-end reads. All of the RNA was converted into first-strand cDNA using the Mint cDNA synthesis kit, with a TRBC-specific oligonucleotide serving as the primer. After uracil-DNA glycosylase treatment, a first 18-cycle PCR used universal primers M1SS and BC2_uni_R on all cDNA. The source study handled its data this way. For normalization, 1 million high-quality reads, each with a distinct molecular identifier, were randomly selected from each sample. Reads with shared molecular identifiers were discarded instead of being binned into consensus sequences. CDR3 identification, clonotype clustering and error correction used MiTCR with a Q25 quality threshold and the strictest error-elimination algorithm. A nonparametric unseen species model using Euler transformation provided a lower-bound estimate of total TCR beta diversity. TCRdb ran its own pipeline on the public reads, namely fastp trimming at Q25 and MiXCR clone calling, and kept in-frame beta chains. Duplicate CDR3 protein sequences are folded into a single record with the most common DNA and genes. TCRdb, not the original authors, processed these V and J calls. In all, the sample holds about 1.7 million distinct CDR3 sequences, and approximately 30% of those were seen once. Approximately 7.7% of the sample is held by the ten biggest clonotypes.

Only a few counts were recorded for this clonotype. Its binding antigen is unknown. The junction departs from the called germline gene at one end, perhaps through a read error. The donors were 40 or so Caucasian individuals from Russia, aged roughly 6 to 100 years, who were systemically healthy. Each donor gave approximately 9.4 milliliters of peripheral blood, drawn into EDTA-treated Vacutainer tubes. Ficoll-Paque density-gradient centrifugation was used to isolate PBMCs, with at least 6 million obtained per sample. Total RNA, at least 5 micrograms per sample, was extracted from PBMCs with Trizol reagent. For every donor, an aliquot of PBMCs went through flow cytometry to measure the percentages of naive CD45RAhigh/CD27high T cells. The germline V gene sets CDR1 to SGHAT and CDR2 to FQNNGV. The CDR3 starts with the cysteine, ends with the phenylalanine, and has 13 residues. The retained sequence is limited to the CDR3, 39 bases, with the frame set at the first base.

What was sequenced was blood. The receptor was derived from a woman in her 30s in good health. This chain joins TRBV11-2 to TRBJ2-3, with the identity of the D gene unclear. The DNA sequence is TGTGCCAGCAGCTTCCAGCTATCAGATGCGCAGTATTTT. It codes for CASSFQLSDAQYF.